The 26 T cell receptor beta chains below all came from one sample that was sequenced in a study of T cells in tumors after PD-1 blockade. The repertoire was sequenced with immunoSEQ multiplex PCR; TCRdb's copy has only in-frame clones and lacks some. The table lists about 48,000 clones, roughly 80% of them singletons. The sample was PBMCs, taken before anti-PD-1 treatment. The receptors here all came from a human donor with basal cell carcinoma.

The J gene is TRBJ1-1, the V gene TRBV19, with 7 bases that match TRBD1. Germline CDR1 LNHDA, CDR2 SQIVND (reference sequence). With 5 bases clipped from V and 0 bases from J, the junction kept 3 bases outside the gene matches. The CDR3 totals 14 residues. CDR3 DNA: TGTGCCAGTAGTGTGACAGGGTTGAACACTGAAGCTTTCTTT. Translation: CASSVTGLNTEAFF.

The chain couples TRBV6-5 to TRBJ2-2; maybe TRBD2 (6 bases). V was cut by 6 bases and J by 4 bases, with 12 bases left in between. Germline CDR1 and CDR2: MNHEY and SVGAGI. This CDR3 is built from 14 residues. In DNA, the CDR3 is TGTGCCAGCAGCTCCTCTAGCGCCACCGGGGAGCTGTTTTTT. Amino acid sequence: CASSSSSATGELFF.

DNA for the CDR3: TGCGCCAGCAGCCCCCCAGGGGGGGAGACCCAGTACTTC. Translating gives CASSPPGGETQYF. The V and J genes are TRBV4-1 and TRBJ2-5; tentative D call: TRBD1 (7 bases). Trimming shortened V by 4 bases and J by 5 bases, and 11 bases separated the two germline ends. This CDR3 region has 13 residues. Germline V gene data show CDR1 as MGHRA and CDR2 as YSYEKL.

This rearrangement joins TRBV11-1 to TRBJ2-7, with D unresolved. Trimming took 3 bases from V and 6 from J, leaving 9 bases between them. The CDR3 has 12 amino acids. Germline loops: CDR1 SGHAT, CDR2 FQDESV (reference sequence). The CDR3 here is CASSFGVLEQYF. The CDR3 DNA reads TGTGCCAGCAGCTTTGGGGTCCTCGAGCAGTACTTC. The full variable domain, rest sourced from reference TRBV11-1 and TRBJ2-7, is EAEVAQSPRYKITEKSQAVAFWCDPISGHATLYWYRQILGQGPELLVQFQDESVVDDSQLPKDRFSAERLKGVDSTLKIQPAELGDSAMYLCASSFGVLEQYFGPGTRLTVT.

The chain is built from TRBV7-9 and TRBJ2-5; 8 positions match TRBD2. The CDR3 contains 15 residues. Germline CDR1 and CDR2: SEHNR and FQNEAQ (reference sequence). Trimming cost V 1 base and J 5 bases; bases outside gene matches: 6. The chain's CDR3 is CASSLVGTSGETQYF. CDR3 bases: TGTGCCAGCAGCTTAGTTGGGACTAGTGGGGAGACCCAGTACTTC.

The V and J genes are TRBV10-1 and TRBJ2-1; no clear D. This CDR3 is 14 amino acids long. Trimming pared 1 base from V and 5 bases from J, leaving 9 bases between. Germline CDR1 reads WNHNN; CDR2 reads SYGVQD (reference sequence). CDR3 region: CASSEWGIDNEQFF. In nucleotides, the CDR3 is TGCGCCAGCAGTGAGTGGGGAATCGACAATGAGCAGTTCTTC.

The chain links TRBV18 to TRBJ2-7; D not resolved. The germline V and J ends were trimmed by 3 bases and 7 bases, with 10 bases remaining between them. Germline CDR1 reads KGHSH; CDR2 reads LQKENI. The CDR3 is 12 amino acids. CDR3 protein: CASSPGIREQYF. The CDR3 DNA follows: TGTGCCAGCTCACCGGGAATAAGGGAGCAGTACTTC.

This chain joins TRBV5-5 and TRBJ2-7; 9 nucleotides line up with TRBD2. The V and J ends lost 0 bases and 4 bases, in that order; junction bases with no gene match: 2. This CDR3 region has 14 residues. Germline loops: CDR1 SGHKS, CDR2 YYEKEE (reference sequence). The CDR3: CASSLEGLAYEQYF. For the CDR3, the DNA is TGTGCCAGCAGCTTGGAGGGACTAGCTTACGAGCAGTACTTC.

The V call is TRBV2, the J call TRBJ2-5; D is perhaps TRBD2 (6 bases). V was trimmed by 9 bases and J by 4 bases, leaving 21 bases between them. The CDR3 spans 15 residues. Germline CDR1 SNHLY, CDR2 FYNNEI. This CDR3 reads CASSSGGVVGETQYF. The CDR3 DNA reads TGTGCCAGTTCATCAGGCGGGGTGGTTGGAGAGACCCAGTACTTC.

This clone has more than one count but fewer than ten. The chain has TRBV20-1 and TRBJ1-2; D is unclear. The germline gives CDR1 DFQATT, CDR2 SNEGSKA (reference sequence). The CDR3 runs 11 residues. Trimming stripped 5 bases from V and 4 bases from J, with 8 bases between. CDR3 sequence: CSALVSYGYTF. The CDR3 region has the DNA TGCAGTGCTCTCGTATCCTATGGCTACACCTTC.

This clone occurred a few times. The gene calls are TRBV28 and TRBJ2-7, with a tentative D call TRBD1 (6 bases). The CDR3 length is 13 residues. Trimming cost V 6 bases and J 3 bases, with 12 bases left between them. Germline V gene data show CDR1 as MDHEN and CDR2 as SYDVKM. As DNA, the CDR3 is TGTGCCAGCAGACAGACAGGAGTCTACGAGCAGTACTTC. It specifies CASRQTGVYEQYF. The full variable domain, with the rest looked up from reference TRBV28 and TRBJ2-7, is DVKVTQSSRYLVKRTGEKVFLECVQDMDHENMFWYRQDPGLGLRLIYFSYDVKMKEKGDIPEGYSVSREKKERFSLILESASTNQTSMYLCASRQTGVYEQYFGPGTRLTVT.

The CDR3 DNA reads TGTGCCAGTAGGACAGGGTTGGGCAATCAGCCCCAGCATTTT. Protein product: CASRTGLGNQPQHF. The rearrangement links TRBV19 to TRBJ1-5; 7 bases match TRBD1. This CDR3 contains 14 residues. Trimming at V came to 6 bases and at J to 2 bases, leaving 4 bases not matched to a gene. Per germline, CDR1 LNHDA and CDR2 SQIVND (reference sequence).

The chain recombines TRBV7-2 with TRBJ1-3; D unclear. Trimming took 2 bases from V and 2 from J, leaving 10 bases between them. This CDR3 is built from 15 residues. Germline V gene lookup returns CDR1 SGHTA and CDR2 FQGNSA. As DNA, the CDR3 is TGTGCCAGCAGCTTATCGGAAAGGCCTGGAAACACCATATATTTT. Translated: CASSLSERPGNTIYF.

The chain is built from TRBV15 and TRBJ1-5, with D possibly TRBD1 on 5 matching bases. Germline V gene lookup returns CDR1 LNHNV and CDR2 YYDKDF (reference sequence). The CDR3 sequence is 15 residues long. V lost 1 base and J 1 base, leaving 8 bases between the germline ends. The CDR3 reads CATSRVRDSNQPQHF. The CDR3, as DNA: TGTGCCACCAGCAGAGTTAGGGACAGCAATCAGCCCCAGCATTTT.

The chain recombines TRBV4-1 with TRBJ2-1, with D perhaps TRBD1 (5 bases). With 0 bases removed from V and 1 base from J, the gap between germline ends came to 13 bases. This CDR3 comprises 17 residues. Germline V lookup: CDR1 MGHRA, CDR2 YSYEKL. The CDR3 DNA reads as TGCGCCAGCAGCCAAGACCCCCAGGGATCTTCCTACAATGAGCAGTTCTTC. The encoded protein is CASSQDPQGSSYNEQFF.

V gene TRBV6-5 combines with J gene TRBJ1-2, with a tentative D call TRBD1 (6 bases). V lost 2 bases and J 6 bases, leaving 13 bases between the germline ends. In germline, CDR1 is MNHEY, CDR2 SVGAGI. The CDR3 contains 14 residues. The CDR3 nucleotides read TGTGCCAGCAGTTACGGGGGGGCCGGGGATGGCTACACCTTC. It encodes CASSYGGAGDGYTF.

The V gene is TRBV6-5, the J gene TRBJ2-3, with 8 nucleotides matching TRBD2. Germline V gives CDR1 MNHEY, CDR2 SVGAGI. V lost 8 bases, J lost 0 bases, and 7 bases stayed unmatched. CDR3 length: 15 residues. In DNA, the CDR3 is TGTGCCAGCGCCCTTAGCGGGGCTAGCACAGATACGCAGTATTTT. This gives the protein CASALSGASTDTQYF.

CDR3 amino acids: CASSIEPLRGGTDTQYF. The CDR3 coding sequence is TGTGCCAGTAGTATAGAACCTTTGCGGGGGGGCACAGATACGCAGTATTTT. V is TRBV19 and J is TRBJ2-3; TRBD2 matches at 8 bases. V dropped 0 bases and J dropped 1; count of bases not matched to a gene: 6. This CDR3 has 17 residues. Germline lookup yields CDR1 LNHDA and CDR2 SQIVND (reference sequence).

V is TRBV10-2 and J is TRBJ1-1; TRBD1 matches 8 bases. After removal of 0 bases from V and 3 bases from J, the junction contained 6 bases not matched to a gene. CDR3 size: 16 residues. The germline CDR1 and CDR2 sequences are WSHSY and SAAADI. This CDR3 reads CASSESHRGGDTEAFF. For the CDR3, the DNA is TGCGCCAGCAGTGAGTCTCACAGGGGGGGAGACACTGAAGCTTTCTTT.

The chain uses TRBV3-1 (or the pseudogene TRBV3-2) and TRBJ2-5; 11 positions match TRBD2. CDR1 LGHDT and CDR2 YNNKEL come from the germline V gene (reference sequence). V dropped 3 bases and J dropped 5; count of bases not matched to a gene: 5. CDR3 length: 15 amino acids. CDR3 residues: CASSHQWTSGETQYF. The CDR3 DNA reads as TGTGCCAGCAGCCACCAATGGACTAGCGGGGAGACCCAGTACTTC.

The chain uses TRBV11-3 and TRBJ2-5; D perhaps matches TRBD1 (5 bases). The CDR3 length is 15 residues. Germline-derived CDR1 and CDR2 are SGHNT and YENEEA. The V and J ends lost 5 bases and 1 base respectively, with 14 bases between them. The CDR3 coding sequence is TGTGCCAGCAGCAGGGGTTATTATAGCCAAGAGACCCAGTACTTC. Encoded protein: CASSRGYYSQETQYF.

As DNA, the CDR3 is TGTGCCAGCAGCCAAGATCTTGAGGTGGGGTCCGATACGCAGTATTTT. Translated, it gives CASSQDLEVGSDTQYF. The V gene is TRBV3-1 (or the pseudogene TRBV3-2), the J gene TRBJ2-3, with D uncertain. This CDR3 has 16 residues. The germline V gene has CDR1 LGHDT and CDR2 YNNKEL (reference sequence). The V gene lost 0 bases and the J gene lost 6 bases, with 16 bases spanning the gap.

The V gene is TRBV2, the J gene TRBJ2-3, with TRBD2 as a possible D gene (5 bases). CDR1 and CDR2 from the germline V gene are SNHLY and FYNNEI. Trimming removed 4 bases from V and 4 bases from J, with 15 bases in between. The CDR3 totals 15 residues. In DNA form, the CDR3 reads TGTGCCAGCAGTGTTTTAACTAGTAGTTCAGATACGCAGTATTTT. It is translated as CASSVLTSSSDTQYF.

V is TRBV10-2 and J is TRBJ1-5, with unresolved D. This CDR3 contains 16 residues. V lost 3 bases and J 3 bases, leaving 15 bases between the germline ends. Germline V gene data show CDR1 as WSHSY and CDR2 as SAAADI. In nucleotides, the CDR3 is TGCGCCAGCAGTGAAGGGTCCTTAGGGCACAATCAGCCCCAGCATTTT. Translated, it gives CASSEGSLGHNQPQHF.

V and J are TRBV6-5 and TRBJ1-1; 9 bases line up with TRBD1. CDR3 length equals 15 residues. CDR1 and CDR2 (germline): MNHEY, SVGAGI. The trim removed 6 bases at V and 0 bases at J, leaving 5 bases unmatched. This CDR3 is CASRRTGAMNTEAFF. The CDR3 bases are TGTGCCAGCAGGAGGACAGGGGCTATGAACACTGAAGCTTTCTTT.

The rearrangement links TRBV3-1 (or the pseudogene TRBV3-2) to TRBJ1-6, with D possibly matching TRBD1 (6 bases). The germline V gene has CDR1 LGHDT and CDR2 YNNKEL (reference sequence). The V and J ends lost 4 bases and 6 bases respectively, with 13 bases between them. This CDR3 comprises 15 residues. The CDR3 DNA reads as TGTGCCAGCAGCCCATTGACAGGTTTTAATTCACCCCTCCACTTT. Translating it yields CASSPLTGFNSPLHF.